Detailed here is one T cell receptor (beta chain). Original analysis: The authors estimated nucleated cell counts from reference gene primer amplification. Assay: immunoSEQ multiplex PCR; the TCRdb copy retains only in-frame clones and omits some. V and J calls and clone size follow that table, whereas D and trimming were derived from the DNA. The table records approximately 530,000 clones, 85% to 90% of them present only once. Patients of the Seattle cohort, enrolled during active infection, were followed longitudinally. CDR3 length: 15 residues. Per the germline V gene, CDR1 is MNHEY and CDR2 is SVGAGI. The junction had 11 bases not matched to a gene; V was cut back by 7 bases and J by 4 bases. The data belong to a study of blood T cell repertoires in COVID-19. Overall study context: Donors in the United States, Italy and Spain gave samples during acute or convalescent COVID-19.

What was sequenced was peripheral blood. The TCR comes from a woman aged 45-65 years with COVID-19, enrolled during active disease. The rearrangement links TRBV6-5 to TRBJ2-5; TRBD1 matches 8 bases. CDR3 nucleotide sequence: TGTGCCAGCATGGACAGGGCTGAGGTTCGAGAGACCCAGTACTTC. Its protein product is CASMDRAEVRETQYF.